These T cell receptor beta chains were read from a single sample in a study of T cell responses to AZD1222 COVID-19 vaccine. Assay used: immunoSEQ multiplex PCR; TCRdb lists only in-frame clones, some missing. The sample contains some 280,000 clones, 90% to 95% of which appear only once. The input for sequencing was peripheral blood, taken 28 days after the second AZD1222 dose. These receptor sequences come from an adult who received the AZD1222 COVID-19 vaccine. CDR3s include the opening cysteine and the closing phenylalanine or tryptophan. The order of the fields is V gene, clone size, J gene, D gene, CDR3 protein, CDR3 DNA. D genes are given only for firm matches. Size values are once, few and many counts, or a class for expanded clones, and some rows have none.

TRBV30,NA,TRBJ2-7,NA,CAWRMVSPYEQYF,TGTGCCTGGAGAATGGTCAGCCCCTACGAGCAGTACTTC
TRBV24-1,NA,TRBJ2-5,TRBD1,CATSALGQGYRETQYF,TGTGCCACCAGTGCCCTGGGACAGGGTTATCGAGAGACCCAGTACTTC
TRBV18,NA,TRBJ1-1,TRBD1,CASSPQTGRHTEAFF,TGTGCCAGCTCACCACAGACAGGGAGACACACTGAAGCTTTCTTT
TRBV9,NA,TRBJ2-2,NA,CASSVALGINTGELFF,TGTGCCAGCAGCGTAGCTTTAGGAATTAACACCGGGGAGCTGTTTTTT
TRBV7-8,few,TRBJ1-5,NA,CASSEGHPNQPQHF,TGTGCCAGCAGCGAGGGACACCCAAATCAGCCCCAGCATTTT
TRBV14,NA,TRBJ2-4,NA,CASSQDPVVHIQYF,TGTGCCAGCAGCCAAGATCCTGTAGTCCACATTCAGTACTTC
TRBV3-1/TRBV3-2,NA,TRBJ1-6,NA,CASSQAAGRASPLHF,TGTGCCAGCAGCCAAGCAGCGGGTAGGGCTTCACCCCTCCACTTT
TRBV29-1,NA,TRBJ2-1,TRBD2,CSVEDRSGRSQFF,TGCAGCGTTGAAGATCGAAGCGGGAGGTCTCAGTTCTTC
TRBV6-5,once,TRBJ2-7,NA,CASRDSSNRPYEQYF,TGTGCCAGCAGGGATAGTTCGAACAGACCCTACGAGCAGTACTTC
TRBV5-4,NA,TRBJ2-7,TRBD2,CASSLGLADLSEQYF,TGTGCCAGCAGCTTGGGACTAGCGGACCTGAGCGAGCAGTACTTC
TRBV15,NA,TRBJ2-7,TRBD1,CATRPGGQTYEQYF,TGTGCCACCAGGCCAGGGGGTCAGACCTACGAGCAGTACTTC
TRBV5-4,NA,TRBJ1-1,NA,CASSITGQMNTEAFF,TGTGCCAGCAGCATCACGGGACAAATGAACACTGAAGCTTTCTTT
TRBV21-1,NA,TRBJ2-7,NA,CASSKRGSPYEQYF,TGTGCCAGCAGCAAGAGAGGTTCTCCCTACGAGCAGTACTTC
TRBV6-5,NA,TRBJ1-1,NA,CASSNQANTEAFF,TGTGCCAGCAGTAATCAGGCGAACACTGAAGCTTTCTTT
TRBV2,few,TRBJ2-1,NA,CASSDKTSLYNEQFF,TGTGCCAGCAGTGACAAGACTAGTCTCTACAATGAGCAGTTCTTC
TRBV9,NA,TRBJ1-3,NA,CASSPTFSSGNTIYF,TGTGCCAGCAGCCCCACCTTTTCCTCTGGAAACACCATATATTTT
TRBV5-1,NA,TRBJ2-7,TRBD1,CASSSPSTGPYEQYF,TGCGCCAGCAGCTCCCCTTCGACAGGGCCCTACGAGCAGTACTTC
TRBV29-1,NA,TRBJ2-7,NA,CSPQGVGSRTYEQYF,TGCAGCCCCCAGGGAGTAGGCAGCAGAACCTACGAGCAGTACTTC
TRBV5-1,NA,TRBJ2-3,TRBD2,CASSLGGLAGRGPDTQYF,TGCGCCAGCAGCTTGGGAGGACTAGCGGGCCGGGGGCCAGATACGCAGTATTTT
TRBV20-1,NA,TRBJ1-1,TRBD1,CSALDRVEAFF,TGCAGTGCGCTGGACAGGGTTGAAGCTTTCTTT
TRBV28,NA,TRBJ2-7,TRBD2,CAIGTSGPWEQYF,TGTGCCATCGGGACTAGCGGTCCGTGGGAGCAGTACTTC
TRBV7-3,NA,TRBJ2-6,NA,CASSINGANVLTF,TGTGCCAGCAGCATTAATGGGGCCAACGTCCTGACTTTC
TRBV20-1,NA,TRBJ1-2,NA,CSAPGTRGYTF,TGCAGTGCCCCCGGGACGCGCGGCTACACCTTC
TRBV2,few,TRBJ1-4,NA,CASPDLSGEKLFF,TGTGCCAGCCCGGACCTTTCTGGTGAAAAACTGTTTTTT